This is a list of T cell receptor beta chains from one sample in a study of cytomegalovirus exposure and HLA in healthy donors. Repertoires were generated with immunoSEQ multiplex PCR, while TCRdb's copy carries only in-frame clones and drops some. The table has about 94,000 clones, 79% seen once; the top ten hold about 4%. The sample comprised PBMCs. These receptors all come from a woman aged 40 to 50 in good health and CMV-seronegative. CDR3s include the opening cysteine and the closing phenylalanine or tryptophan. A D gene is named only where the DNA matches it firmly. Rows give clone size only sometimes, using once, few, many, or a class for an expanded clone.

j_call v_call d_call clone_size cdr3_aa cdr3_nt
TRBJ1-1 TRBV6-6 TRBD1 - CASRGTGVNTEAFF TGTGCCAGCAGGGGGACAGGGGTGAACACTGAAGCTTTCTTT
TRBJ1-5 TRBV5-1 - once CASSLEGDSNQPQHF TGCGCCAGCAGCCTGGAGGGAGATAGCAATCAGCCCCAGCATTTT
TRBJ2-1 TRBV9 TRBD2 - CASSPGGLSISYSYNEQFF TGTGCCAGCAGCCCCGGGGGACTATCAATCTCCTACTCCTACAATGAGCAGTTCTTC
TRBJ2-7 TRBV6-1 TRBD2 - CASCGGSYEQYF TGTGCCAGTTGCGGGGGATCCTACGAGCAGTACTTC
TRBJ1-6 TRBV6-1 TRBD1 - CASGGQGSSPLHF TGTGCCAGCGGGGGACAGGGTAGTTCACCCCTCCACTTT
TRBJ2-1 TRBV9 TRBD1 - CASSGDRGNEQFF TGTGCCAGCAGCGGTGACAGGGGCAATGAGCAGTTCTTC
TRBJ2-7 TRBV19 - - CATRAGSRYEQYF TGTGCCACCAGGGCAGGTTCACGTTACGAGCAGTACTTC
TRBJ1-5 TRBV5-8 - - CASSLANQPQHF TGTGCCAGCAGCTTGGCGAATCAGCCCCAGCATTTT
TRBJ2-1 TRBV19 - few CASSSQRGYNEQFF TGTGCCAGTAGTTCCCAGCGAGGGTACAATGAGCAGTTCTTC
TRBJ2-7 TRBV4-3 TRBD1 - CASSQDSPGTGPYEQYF TGCGCCAGCAGCCAAGATTCCCCCGGGACAGGACCTTACGAGCAGTACTTC
TRBJ2-3 TRBV15 - - CATSRGFRTDTQYF TGTGCCACCAGCAGGGGCTTCCGCACAGATACGCAGTATTTT
TRBJ1-4 TRBV2 - - CASSESGGGGEKLFF TGTGCCAGCAGTGAATCCGGGGGAGGTGGTGAAAAACTGTTTTTT
TRBJ2-4 TRBV28 - - CASSLSGVTYF TGTGCCAGCAGTTTATCAGGGGTCACATACTTC
TRBJ1-6 TRBV7-2 - once CASNTGSYNSPLHF TGTGCCAGCAACACAGGCTCCTATAATTCACCCCTCCACTTT
TRBJ1-2 TRBV5-8 - - CASTQRGAVGGYTF TGTGCCAGCACCCAACGGGGGGCTGTCGGCGGCTACACCTTC
TRBJ2-7 TRBV2 TRBD2 - CASSDRSGGAKTYEQYF TGTGCCAGCAGTGATAGATCGGGGGGGGCTAAGACCTACGAGCAGTACTTC
TRBJ2-3 TRBV7-9 - - CASSTRPTDTQYF TGTGCCAGCAGCACACGCCCCACAGATACGCAGTATTTT
TRBJ1-1 TRBV28 TRBD1 once CASSFLDRDNTEAFF TGTGCCAGCAGTTTCCTCGACAGGGACAACACTGAAGCTTTCTTT
TRBJ1-2 TRBV5-8 TRBD1 - CASSSRDRVGSGYTF TGTGCCAGCAGCTCCCGGGACAGGGTGGGGTCTGGCTACACCTTC
TRBJ1-2 TRBV5-4 TRBD1 once CASSLVGQLNYGYTF TGTGCCAGCAGCTTGGTGGGACAGCTTAACTATGGCTACACCTTC
TRBJ2-7 TRBV7-3 - - CASSSRQPGFYEQYF TGTGCCAGCAGCTCTCGACAGCCTGGGTTCTACGAGCAGTACTTC